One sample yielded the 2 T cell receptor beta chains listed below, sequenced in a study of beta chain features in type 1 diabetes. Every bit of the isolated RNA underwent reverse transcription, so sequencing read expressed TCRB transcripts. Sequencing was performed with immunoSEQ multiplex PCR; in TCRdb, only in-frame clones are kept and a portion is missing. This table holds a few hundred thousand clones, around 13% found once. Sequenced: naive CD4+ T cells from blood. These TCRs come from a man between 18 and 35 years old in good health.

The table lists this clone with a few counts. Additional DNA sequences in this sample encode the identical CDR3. DNA of the CDR3: TGTGCCAGCAGTTCTGGACAGCAAGAGACCCAGTACTTC. Its translation is CASSSGQQETQYF. V and J are TRBV28 and TRBJ2-5; the D gene is possibly TRBD1 (6 bases). V was cut by 4 bases and J by 2 bases, with 8 bases left in between. The germline gives CDR1 MDHEN, CDR2 SYDVKM. CDR3 length equals 13 residues.

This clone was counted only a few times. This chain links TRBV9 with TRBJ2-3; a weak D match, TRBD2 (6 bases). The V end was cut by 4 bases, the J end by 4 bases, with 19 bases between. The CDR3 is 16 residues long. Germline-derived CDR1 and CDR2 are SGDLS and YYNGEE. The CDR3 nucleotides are TGTGCCAGCAGCTACTCGCACGGGGGTGTGCCAGATACGCAGTATTTT. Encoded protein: CASSYSHGGVPDTQYF.